These T cell receptor beta chains were read from a single sample in a study of chemoradiotherapy in HPV16-positive cancers. Assay used: immunoSEQ multiplex PCR; TCRdb lists only in-frame clones, some missing. The table includes more than 15,000 clones, 75% to 85% detected once. The biological material was taken from a patient who underwent chemoradiotherapy. The source of these receptors is a human donor with HPV-associated anogenital cancer. The CDR3 runs from the conserved cysteine through the conserved F or W. The D gene is left open where the match is weak. Clone size appears in some rows only: once, few, many, or a class for an expanded clone.

TRBD1	TRBJ1-6	TRBV28	-	TGTGCCAGCAGTTTGGCAGGGGGTAATTCACCCCTCCACTTT	CASSLAGGNSPLHF
-	TRBJ2-2	TRBV5-6	-	TGTGCCAGCAGCTCAGACTTATTGAACACCGGGGAGCTGTTTTTT	CASSSDLLNTGELFF
-	TRBJ1-2	TRBV7-6	-	TGTGCCAGCAGCTTAGGAGGAGTGCGGGGCTACACCTTC	CASSLGGVRGYTF
-	TRBJ1-4	TRBV7-2	-	TGTGCCAGCAGCGGCCCAGGGATCGAAGTTGAAAAACTGTTTTTT	CASSGPGIEVEKLFF
TRBD2	TRBJ2-2	TRBV28	-	TGTGCCAGCAGTCTTGGGGGGGAGGGCACCGGGGAGCTGTTTTTT	CASSLGGEGTGELFF
-	TRBJ2-7	TRBV5-1	-	TGCGCCAGCAGCTTGGGTTGGGGGGCCAGTACGGCGCTCTACGAGCAGTACTTC	CASSLGWGASTALYEQYF
-	TRBJ2-6	TRBV4-3	-	TGCGCCAGCACCCAAATGAGCTCTGGGGCCAACGTCCTGACTTTC	CASTQMSSGANVLTF
TRBD1	TRBJ2-7	TRBV5-1	once	TGCGCCAGCAGCCCGGGACAGGGGAACCACGAGCAGTACTTC	CASSPGQGNHEQYF
-	TRBJ2-5	TRBV29-1	-	TGCAGCGTTGTGATGAGAGAGACCCAGTACTTC	CSVVMRETQYF
-	TRBJ1-2	TRBV28	-	TGTGCCAGCCGACTAGGGACTCTCACCATCTATGGCTACACCTTC	CASRLGTLTIYGYTF
-	TRBJ1-1	TRBV6-1	medium-sized	TGTGCCAGCAGTGAAGCGCGAAGATCCACTGAAGCTTTCTTT	CASSEARRSTEAFF
-	TRBJ2-7	TRBV28	-	TGTGCCAGCAGACAGGGCCCCTACGAGCAGTACTTC	CASRQGPYEQYF
-	TRBJ2-1	TRBV27	-	TGTGCCAGCAGTAAGACTGCCTACAATGAGCAGTTCTTC	CASSKTAYNEQFF
-	TRBJ2-1	TRBV7-8	-	TGTGCCAGCAGCTTAGTCGGGTCCTACAATGAGCAGTTCTTC	CASSLVGSYNEQFF
TRBD1	TRBJ1-1	TRBV5-6	-	TGTGCCAGCAGCCTCGGGACAGGGGCGTCGGCGGCTTTCTTT	CASSLGTGASAAFF
TRBD1	TRBJ2-1	TRBV28	-	TGTGCCAGCCACAGGGGGCTCAGGGGGGATGAGCAGTTCTTC	CASHRGLRGDEQFF
-	TRBJ1-6	TRBV30	-	TGTGCCTGGAGTAGATTGGGCTCACCCCTCCACTTT	CAWSRLGSPLHF
-	TRBJ1-6	TRBV4-3	few	TGCGCCAGCAGCCAAGATAGGGGGACCCTTCTTAATTCACCCCTCCACTTT	CASSQDRGTLLNSPLHF
-	TRBJ1-2	TRBV4-2	-	TGTGCCAGCAGCCAAGGTCTAACGGGGGAAGGGGGACTAGGCTACACCTTC	CASSQGLTGEGGLGYTF
-	TRBJ2-1	TRBV7-9	-	TGTGCCAGCAGCCCCACGGAAGCGGGGACAGTTTATTATTATGAGCAGTTCTTC	CASSPTEAGTVYYYEQFF
TRBD1	TRBJ1-1	TRBV7-2	-	TGTGCCAGCTTCAGGGGGGCTGAAGCTTTCTTT	CASFRGAEAFF
-	TRBJ2-7	TRBV5-6	-	TGTGCCACCTACCGGGGGGCGGCCCCCCGGTCCGAGCAGTACTTC	CATYRGAAPRSEQYF
-	TRBJ2-1	TRBV6-5	-	TGTGCCAGCAGTTATATGGGGTCGTTTCGGAATGAGCAGTTCTTC	CASSYMGSFRNEQFF
TRBD2	TRBJ2-3	TRBV5-1	-	TGCGCCAGCAGCTTGCCGACTAGCGGGCTCACAGATACGCAGTATTTT	CASSLPTSGLTDTQYF
-	TRBJ1-1	TRBV19	-	TGTGCCAGTAGTATCCCTGGAGAGGGGATCCCTGAAGCTTTCTTT	CASSIPGEGIPEAFF
-	TRBJ2-1	TRBV6-6	-	TGTGCCAGCAGTCACAACAATGAGCAGTTCTTC	CASSHNNEQFF
-	TRBJ1-2	TRBV10-3	-	TGTGCCATCAGTGAGTTAGGCAGGGGAGACGGCTACACCTTC	CAISELGRGDGYTF
-	TRBJ1-5	TRBV19	-	TGTGCCAGTAGTACCTCTAGAGGGGGGCGGCAGCCCCAGCATTTT	CASSTSRGGRQPQHF
TRBD1	TRBJ2-3	TRBV19	-	TGTGCCAGTAGTTACAGGGGGCTGGTGGATACGCAGTATTTT	CASSYRGLVDTQYF
TRBD1	TRBJ2-5	TRBV6-5	-	TGTGCCAGCAGTTCATTAACCGGGACAGGGGAAGAGACCCAGTACTTC	CASSSLTGTGEETQYF
-	TRBJ2-7	TRBV6-5	-	TGTGCCAGCTTTTGGGGCAGAAACTACGAGCAGTACTTC	CASFWGRNYEQYF
TRBD1	TRBJ1-2	TRBV28	-	TGTGCCAGCAGTCTCCAGGGGGACTATGGCTACACCTTC	CASSLQGDYGYTF
TRBD2	TRBJ2-3	TRBV2	once	TGTGCCACCCTCCAGCGGGGGGGCACAGATACGCAGTATTTT	CATLQRGGTDTQYF
TRBD1	TRBJ1-3	TRBV25-1	-	TGTGCCAGCAGTGAATATGTTGGGACAGGGGCTTCGGGAAACACCATATATTTT	CASSEYVGTGASGNTIYF
TRBD1	TRBJ2-7	TRBV2	-	TGTGCCAGCAGGTTCTTGGGGGGACAGGGTTACGAGCAGTACTTC	CASRFLGGQGYEQYF
TRBD2	TRBJ2-7	TRBV18	-	TGTGCCAGCTCACCACCGCGGGGAGAGCGGGGGCTCTACGAGCAGTACTTC	CASSPPRGERGLYEQYF
TRBD2	TRBJ2-5	TRBV19	-	TGTGCCAGTAGTAGGGGACTAGCGGGGGGATACCAAGAGACCCAGTACTTC	CASSRGLAGGYQETQYF
-	TRBJ1-1	TRBV5-1	few	TGCGCCAGCAGTGTGGAAGTGAACACTGAAGCTTTCTTT	CASSVEVNTEAFF
-	TRBJ2-7	TRBV11-1	once	TGTGCCAGCAGCTTGGGGGGATCCTACGAGCAGTACTTC	CASSLGGSYEQYF
-	TRBJ1-1	TRBV2	-	TGTGCCAGCAGTGGTATGGCGGAAGCTTTCTTT	CASSGMAEAFF
TRBD2	TRBJ2-1	TRBV4-2	-	TGTGCCAGCAGCCAAGATCCCCTAGCGGGCATAGATTCGAGCTCCTACAATGAGCAGTTCTTC	CASSQDPLAGIDSSSYNEQFF
-	TRBJ1-1	TRBV6-5	-	TGTGCCAGCAGTTGGGGGACTGAAGCTTTCTTT	CASSWGTEAFF
-	TRBJ2-7	TRBV6-6	-	TGTGCCAGCAGTTACCGCGGGGCGGCTAATTACGAGCAGTACTTC	CASSYRGAANYEQYF
TRBD2	TRBJ2-5	TRBV29-1	-	TGCAGCGTTTCAGGACTAGCGGGGGAGACCCAGTACTTC	CSVSGLAGETQYF
-	TRBJ2-6	TRBV11-3	-	TGTGCCAGCAGCTCACAGGGCTCTGGGGCCAACGTCCTGACTTTC	CASSSQGSGANVLTF
-	TRBJ1-2	TRBV27	-	TGTGCCAGCAGTTTGCACATCAAAGAACCCGGGGGGAATTACTATGGCTACACCTTC	CASSLHIKEPGGNYYGYTF
TRBD1	TRBJ2-7	TRBV6-6	-	TGTGCCAGCAGTCCCGGACAGGGTTACTCCTACGAGCAGTACTTC	CASSPGQGYSYEQYF
-	TRBJ2-3	TRBV7-6	once	TGTGCCAGCAGCTTACGGGCGGGGCTCGGCACAGATACGCAGTATTTT	CASSLRAGLGTDTQYF
-	TRBJ2-7	TRBV5-6	-	TGTGCCAGCAGCTTGGTAGGCAGGGCGTCCTACGAGCAGTACTTC	CASSLVGRASYEQYF
-	TRBJ2-2	TRBV28	-	TGTGCCAGCAGCCCGATTAGAGGGGGCACCGGGGAGCTGTTTTTT	CASSPIRGGTGELFF
-	TRBJ2-7	TRBV6-6	-	TGTGCCAGCTCTCGGAACTACGAGCAGTACTTC	CASSRNYEQYF
TRBD1	TRBJ1-1	TRBV7-9	-	TGTGCCAGCAAAGTACAGGGGGCTCATTCGAACACTGAAGCTTTCTTT	CASKVQGAHSNTEAFF
-	TRBJ1-6	TRBV6-5	-	TGTGCCAGCAGCCTTGGGGGGAAGGGGTCACCCCTCCACTTT	CASSLGGKGSPLHF